This entry concerns a single TCR beta chain. The data are from a study of blood T cell repertoires in COVID-19. About the study: From the United States, Italy and Spain came samples of acute and convalescent COVID-19. From T cells, B-cell-depleted T cells, or PBMCs came the material, which was cDNA or gDNA.

Clones were read by immunoSEQ multiplex PCR, and TCRdb kept only the in-frame ones, dropping some. The repertoire holds around 300,000 clones, approximately 90% seen once, with less than 2.5% in the top ten. With 5 bases removed from V and 5 bases from J, the gap between germline ends came to 9 bases. The CDR3 sequence is 12 residues long. The germline CDR1 and CDR2 sequences are SEHNR and FQNEAQ (reference sequence). Sequenced input: peripheral blood. This TCR came from a young man with active or convalescent COVID-19. The V call is TRBV7-9, the J call TRBJ2-5; TRBD1 is a possible D gene (6 bases). The CDR3 region is CASSLRGETQYF. The CDR3 DNA sequence: TGTGCCAGCAGCCTCAGGGGCGAGACCCAGTACTTC.